This entry describes one T cell receptor beta chain. Its antigen is unidentified. CDR3 length: 14 residues. Germline V CDR1 and CDR2: LNHDA, SQIVND (reference sequence). With 5 bases removed from V and 2 bases from J, the gap between germline ends came to 10 bases. This specimen comes from a study of T cell responses to AZD1222 COVID-19 vaccine. Regarding the study as a whole: Two AZD1222 doses significantly raised spike-specific TCR breadth and depth over controls. Repertoires were obtained solely post-peak T cell response. Regions 160-218 and 743-854 dominated among vaccine-associated CD4 TCRs spanning spike. As reported, nearly half of all spike-specific TCRs target variant regions that are unmutated.

TCRdb's copy holds only in-frame clones and misses some; the assay was immunoSEQ multiplex PCR. The top ten clones hold roughly 1.7% of a sample with under 150,000 clones, under 90% of them seen once. The starting material was peripheral blood, obtained 28 days after the second AZD1222 dose. This chain connects TRBV19 to TRBJ1-5; TRBD1 might be the D (5 bases). The receptor comes from an adult who received the AZD1222 COVID-19 vaccine. As DNA, the CDR3 is TGTGCCAGTAGTCCCCCGGGGGGCAATCAGCCCCAGCATTTT. Amino acid sequence: CASSPPGGNQPQHF.